This TCR beta chain appears in the sequencing data of a study of CD8 T cells in ankylosing spondylitis. This clonotype has just a few counts. Germline CDR1 and CDR2: SGHRS and YFSETQ. J lost 5 bases, V lost 5 bases, and 8 bases had no gene match. There are 14 residues in the CDR3. TCRdb re-called the 5' RACE reads through MiXCR, storing one row per CDR3 protein. This repertoire shows 250,000 to 350,000 distinct CDR3 sequences, 15% to 25% found once; its top ten account for around 7.8%. The J gene is TRBJ2-5, the V gene TRBV5-1; 8 nucleotides align to TRBD1. Sequencing used blood, either unsorted or a sorted T cell fraction (not recorded which). The sequence came from a male donor with ankylosing spondylitis or in good health (not recorded which). The CDR3 DNA sequence: TGCGCCAGCAGAACCGGGACAGGTATCGAGACCCAGTACTTC. It codes for CASRTGTGIETQYF.